Shown below are 22 T cell receptor beta chains from a single sample sequenced in a study of blood T cells in healthy people across ages. With a J-beta primer mix and a sample-barcoded 5' primer, a second PCR ran roughly 6 to 11 cycles. TCRdb used MiXCR to reprocess the 5' RACE reads, holding one entry per CDR3 protein. This sample has 800,000 to 950,000 distinct CDR3 sequences, with approximately 32% found just once. This same sample was also taken into another study, of T cells of mothers and their children.

Sequencing input: blood. Receptors originate from a woman aged 40 to 50 in good health.

This clonotype has a handful of counts. The chain employs TRBV27 and TRBJ2-3; 10 bases map to TRBD2. The germline V gene encodes CDR1 MNHEY and CDR2 SMNVEV (reference sequence). CDR3 length equals 18 residues. Trimming at V came to 8 bases and at J to 5 bases, leaving 19 bases not matched to a gene. The CDR3 DNA reads as TGTGCCAGCTCTCCTGGAGCTAGCGGGGGCTGGGTGGGAGATACGCAGTATTTT. This gives the protein CASSPGASGGWVGDTQYF.

This clonotype was observed at least ten times. The rearrangement joins TRBV5-6 to TRBJ2-7; D is ambiguous. The length of the CDR3 is 15 residues. The germline V and J ends were trimmed by 0 bases and 2 bases, with 12 bases remaining between them. CDR1 SGHDT and CDR2 YYEEEE come from the germline V gene. CDR3 coding DNA: TGTGCCAGCAGCTTGGTTCCTGGGGTCGCCTACGAGCAGTACTTC. This codes for CASSLVPGVAYEQYF.

The count of this clonotype is one. A read error is possible here, since a much larger clone lies one base away. V is TRBV5-4 and J is TRBJ2-3, with 8 bases that match TRBD2. Trimming took 4 bases from V and 4 from J; bases not matched to a gene: 11. CDR1 and CDR2 (germline): SGHNT, YYREEE (reference sequence). The CDR3 extends over 16 amino acids. Here the CDR3 DNA reads TGTGCCAGCAGCCAAGGACTAGCCTATAGCGCAGATACGCAGTATTTT. It translates to CASSQGLAYSADTQYF. Variable domain in full (rest from reference TRBV5-4 and TRBJ2-3): ETGVTQSPTHLIKTRGQQVTLRCSSQSGHNTVSWYQQALGQGPQFIFQYYREEENGRGNFPPRFSGLQFPNYSSELNVNALELDDSALYLCASSQGLAYSADTQYFGPGTRLTVL.

On this clonotype itself: Being one base from a much bigger clone, this may be a read error. This chain connects TRBV28 to TRBJ2-3, with D possibly matching TRBD2 (6 bases). Germline CDR1 reads MDHEN; CDR2 reads SYDVKM. The CDR3 spans 12 residues. CDR3 protein: CVSTAGGRPQYF. CDR3 coding DNA: TGTGTCAGCACCGCCGGAGGGCGGCCGCAGTATTTT.

The table lists this clonotype with a few counts. This chain links TRBV11-2 with TRBJ2-1; TRBD1 aligns across 12 bases. The junction had 9 bases not matched to a gene; V was cut back by 5 bases and J by 1 base. CDR1 and CDR2 from the germline V gene are SGHAT and FQNNGV. The CDR3 runs 18 residues. CDR3 residues: CASSQPGTGGASYNEQFF. CDR3 nucleotides: TGTGCCAGCAGCCAGCCGGGGACAGGGGGCGCTTCCTACAATGAGCAGTTCTTC. Together with reference TRBV11-2 and TRBJ2-1, the CDR3 gives the full variable domain: EAGVAQSPRYKIIEKRQSVAFWCNPISGHATLYWYQQILGQGPKLLIQFQNNGVVDDSQLPKDRFSAERLKGVDSTLKIQPAKLEDSAVYLCASSQPGTGGASYNEQFFGPGTRLTVL.

The sample holds a few counts of this clonotype. This clone may be a read error of a much larger clone one base away. The chain uses TRBV12-3 or TRBV12-4 and TRBJ2-1; TRBD2 is a possible D gene (5 bases). The CDR3 consists of 18 residues. CDR3 sequence: CTSSPGILAMTSYNEQFF. The CDR3 DNA follows: TGTACCAGCAGCCCTGGAATTCTAGCAATGACCTCCTACAATGAGCAGTTCTTC.

Notes on this clonotype: A read error may produce the germline difference seen at one junction end. This chain uses TRBV28 with TRBJ2-1; no definite D call. The CDR3 contains 11 residues. Germline V gives CDR1 MDHEN, CDR2 SYDVKM. The CDR3 sequence: CASRAYNGQFF. The DNA for the CDR3 is TGTGCCAGCAGGGCATACAATGGGCAGTTCTTC.

This clonotype was picked up a small number of times. V usage is TRBV5-1 and J usage is TRBJ2-5; no reliable D call. Per germline, CDR1 SGHRS and CDR2 YFSETQ. The V end lost 5 bases, the J end lost 0 bases, and 5 bases lay between the germline ends. The CDR3 covers 12 residues. The CDR3 loop reads CASRLNQETQYF. CDR3 coding DNA: TGCGCCAGCAGACTAAACCAAGAGACCCAGTACTTC.

Many counts were recorded for this clonotype. The J gene is TRBJ2-6, the V gene TRBV5-1; 7 nucleotides match TRBD1. Trimming at V came to 4 bases and at J to 4 bases, leaving 8 bases not matched to a gene. This CDR3 is 16 amino acids long. Germline loops: CDR1 SGHRS, CDR2 YFSETQ. The CDR3 coding sequence is TGCGCCAGCAGCAGAGGACAGGAGGCCGGGGCCAACGTCCTGACTTTC. This codes for CASSRGQEAGANVLTF.

This clonotype has a count of ten or more. This rearrangement joins TRBV4-2 to TRBJ1-1, with 11 bases fitting TRBD1. The V gene's germline CDR1 is LGHNA and CDR2 YNFKEQ. The CDR3 has 15 amino acids. J lost 7 bases, V lost 4 bases, and 8 bases had no gene match. CDR3 DNA sequence: TGTGCCAGCAGCCTCGGACAGGGGGCGAATTATGAAGCTTTCTTT. This codes for CASSLGQGANYEAFF.

In this sample, this clonotype turned up a few times. The chain employs TRBV5-6 and TRBJ1-2, with D tentatively TRBD1 (6 bases). The CDR3 is made up of 13 amino acids. V shed 5 bases and J shed 7 bases, with 15 bases lying between them. Germline values: CDR1 SGHDT, CDR2 YYEEEE. The CDR3 region has the DNA TGTGCCAGCAGTCGGGACACTATGGGTGGCTACACCTTC. As protein: CASSRDTMGGYTF. Based on the CDR3 plus reference TRBV5-6 and TRBJ1-2, the full variable domain is DAGVTQSPTHLIKTRGQQVTLRCSPKSGHDTVSWYQQALGQGPQFIFQYYEEEERQRGNFPDRFSGHQFPNYSSELNVNALLLGDSALYLCASSRDTMGGYTFGSGTRLTVV.

The V gene is TRBV6-1, the J gene TRBJ1-1; no clear D gene. The ends were cut back, 1 base at V and 1 base at J, with 7 bases in the middle. Germline V gene sequence: CDR1 MNHNS, CDR2 SASEGT. There are 14 residues in the CDR3. The CDR3: CASSEGLANTEAFF. The CDR3 DNA reads TGTGCCAGCAGTGAAGGATTGGCGAACACTGAAGCTTTCTTT.

This clonotype has only a few counts. The chain carries TRBV20-1 and TRBJ2-3, with 9 bases matching TRBD1. CDR1 is DFQATT, CDR2 SNEGSKA, per germline (reference sequence). The CDR3 extends over 14 amino acids. After removal of 3 bases from V and 2 bases from J, the junction contained 3 bases not matched to a gene. The CDR3 protein is CSARDRGYTDTQYF. As DNA, the CDR3 is TGCAGTGCTAGGGACAGGGGATACACAGATACGCAGTATTTT.

This clonotype was detected a few times. This chain joins TRBV28 and TRBJ2-6; D is tentatively TRBD1 or TRBD2 (5 bases each). Germline V CDR1 and CDR2: MDHEN, SYDVKM. V was shortened by 3 bases and J by 0 bases, with 27 bases between the two germline ends. This CDR3 has 22 amino acids. CDR3 DNA sequence: TGTGCCAGCAGTTTGGGTACCCCCAGGTGGGGGAGCTCTCTCTCTGGGGCCAACGTCCTGACTTTC. Amino acid sequence: CASSLGTPRWGSSLSGANVLTF. The whole variable domain, filled in from reference TRBV28 and TRBJ2-6, reads DVKVTQSSRYLVKRTGEKVFLECVQDMDHENMFWYRQDPGLGLRLIYFSYDVKMKEKGDIPEGYSVSREKKERFSLILESASTNQTSMYLCASSLGTPRWGSSLSGANVLTFGAGSRLTVL.

The sample holds many counts of this clonotype. This sequence joins TRBV7-2 and TRBJ2-5; D is perhaps TRBD1 (6 bases). V was shortened by 0 bases and J by 1 base, with 12 bases between the two germline ends. The CDR3 has 16 amino acids. Germline V gene sequence: CDR1 SGHTA, CDR2 FQGNSA. The CDR3 loop reads CASSLAQGIFQETQYF. CDR3 DNA: TGTGCCAGCAGCTTAGCACAGGGTATCTTCCAAGAGACCCAGTACTTC.

This clonotype was seen ten or more times. V usage is TRBV18 and J usage is TRBJ2-5; 11 bases are a match to TRBD2. From germline, CDR1 is KGHSH and CDR2 LQKENI. The CDR3 loop spans 15 amino acids. With V trimmed by 5 bases and J by 5 bases, 7 bases remained unmatched. CDR3 sequence: CASSTGLAEKETQYF. For the CDR3, the DNA is TGTGCCAGCTCAACGGGACTAGCGGAAAAGGAGACCCAGTACTTC.

This clonotype was counted many times. This sequence joins TRBV20-1 and TRBJ2-5; D ambiguous. The ends were cut back, 0 bases at V and 5 bases at J, with 10 bases in the middle. The CDR3 consists of 13 residues. Germline-derived CDR1 and CDR2 are DFQATT and SNEGSKA (reference sequence). CDR3 in DNA: TGCAGTGCTAGAGATTATCGGTTGGAGACCCAGTACTTC. Translating gives CSARDYRLETQYF.

This clonotype was found many times. The chain couples TRBV29-1 to TRBJ1-1, with D unresolved. The CDR3 sequence is 10 residues long. CDR1 and CDR2 (germline): SQVTM, ANQGSEA. Trimming removed 6 bases from V and 1 base from J, with 3 bases in between. The chain's CDR3 is CSVQNTEAFF. DNA of the CDR3: TGCAGCGTCCAGAACACTGAAGCTTTCTTT. Filled out from reference TRBV29-1 and TRBJ1-1, the complete variable domain reads SAVISQKPSRDICQRGTSLTIQCQVDSQVTMMFWYRQQPGQSLTLIATANQGSEATYESGFVIDKFPISRPNLTFSTLTVSNMSPEDSSIYLCSVQNTEAFFGQGTRLTVV.

This clonotype was picked up a small number of times. This chain connects TRBV6-2 or TRBV6-3 to TRBJ1-5, with D hard to call. This CDR3 region has 15 residues. Germline assignment: CDR1 MNHEY and CDR2 SVGEGT. V lost 7 bases to trimming and J lost 11 bases, with 24 bases between them. The CDR3, as DNA: TGTGCCAGCACCAACGAGTGGGAGACCTTTGGAACCCAGCATTTT. Translating it yields CASTNEWETFGTQHF.

The rearrangement joins TRBV28 to TRBJ1-2; the D gene is possibly TRBD1 (6 bases). The CDR3 consists of 16 residues. Germline V lookup: CDR1 MDHEN, CDR2 SYDVKM. V lost 4 bases and J 0 bases, leaving 15 bases between the germline ends. CDR3 amino acids: CASSSHGTQANYGYTF. The CDR3 nucleotides are TGTGCCAGCAGTTCCCACGGGACACAAGCTAACTATGGCTACACCTTC.

This rearrangement joins TRBV4-1 to TRBJ1-4; D remains ambiguous. Trimming took off 3 bases at V and 2 bases at J, with 13 bases between the two ends. The CDR3 covers 16 residues. Per germline, CDR1 MGHRA and CDR2 YSYEKL. CDR3 nucleotides: TGCGCCAGCAGCCAGGGAATCGGAGTCACTAATGAAAAACTGTTTTTT. Its protein is CASSQGIGVTNEKLFF.

The chain joins TRBV20-1 to TRBJ2-7, with a possible D match to TRBD1 (6 bases). This CDR3 comprises 16 residues. Germline V CDR1 and CDR2: DFQATT, SNEGSKA (reference sequence). V was clipped by 3 bases and J by 9 bases, with 27 bases between them. CDR3 DNA sequence: TGCAGTGCTAGTCTTATGACAGGTTTTAGCTCCTGCGGGCAGTACTTC. Translating gives CSASLMTGFSSCGQYF.